The 18 T cell receptor beta chains below were found in one sample sequenced in a study of regulatory T cells in long-lasting Graves disease. Indicated time point: persistent/refractory GD, antithyroid drugs over 5 years with positive TRAb. Making the TCR library involved RNA that had been extracted from PBMCs. Building the TCR beta libraries relied on iRepertoire HTBI primers, and CDR3 regions underwent Arm-PCR. TCRdb re-called the multiplex PCR reads with MiXCR, one entry per CDR3 protein. The profile shows 400,000 or so distinct CDR3 sequences, around 22% of them singletons. The sample was peripheral blood mononuclear cells (PBMCs), taken when the disease was refractory, from a patient treated with antithyroid drugs. Receptors originate from a female donor with Graves disease.

This clonotype was counted at least ten times. The gene calls are TRBV11-2 and TRBJ2-7; D ambiguous. The CDR3 loop spans 14 amino acids. Trimming took off 1 base at V and 1 base at J, with 8 bases between the two ends. Germline-derived CDR1 and CDR2 are SGHAT and FQNNGV. The chain's CDR3 is CASSLGQRSYEQYF. The CDR3 DNA follows: TGTGCCAGCAGCTTAGGCCAGAGATCCTACGAGCAGTACTTC.

The CDR3 spells CAWSGLAEAFF. In nucleotides, the CDR3 is TGTGCCTGGAGCGGATTGGCGGAAGCTTTCTTT. The V call is TRBV30, the J call TRBJ1-1; D gene ambiguous. The CDR3 covers 11 residues. V was pared by 3 bases and J by 8 bases, with 10 bases between. Germline CDR1 GTSNPN, CDR2 SVGIG (reference sequence).

The chain is built from TRBV19 and TRBJ2-3, with D perhaps assigned TRBD1 or TRBD2 (5 bases each). V shed 5 bases and J shed 4 bases, with 22 bases lying between them. This CDR3 is built from 17 residues. Germline values: CDR1 LNHDA, CDR2 SQIVND (reference sequence). The CDR3 loop is CASSPDSSGKGADTQYF. In nucleotides, the CDR3 is TGTGCCAGTAGTCCTGACTCGAGCGGTAAAGGGGCAGATACGCAGTATTTT.

This clonotype was counted many times. The CDR3 DNA sequence: TGTGCCAGCAGTGAGCACAGGGACACTGAAGCTTTCTTT. Amino acids: CASSEHRDTEAFF. The rearrangement links TRBV2 to TRBJ1-1; D possibly corresponds to TRBD1 (6 bases). Germline V gene sequence: CDR1 SNHLY, CDR2 FYNNEI. The V and J ends lost 3 bases and 3 bases respectively, with 8 bases between them. There are 13 residues in the CDR3.

This clonotype appeared many times. The chain is built from TRBV2 and TRBJ2-7, with 7 bases aligning to TRBD2. Losses at the gene ends were 2 bases for V and 5 bases for J; bases not matched to a gene: 15. The CDR3 consists of 17 residues. Per the germline V gene, CDR1 is SNHLY and CDR2 is FYNNEI. The DNA of the CDR3 is TGTGCCAGCAGTGAATTTGCGGGAGTGTCGGGCCTCCACGAGCAGTACTTC. It codes for CASSEFAGVSGLHEQYF.

There are a few counts of this clonotype. J is TRBJ2-7 and V is TRBV13, with D perhaps TRBD2 (6 bases). Deletions cut 5 bases from V and 6 bases from J, with 14 bases between. The length of the CDR3 is 13 residues. Germline CDR1 and CDR2: PRHDT and FYEKMQ (reference sequence). The CDR3: CASSRGTLVEQYF. The CDR3 coding sequence is TGTGCCAGCAGCCGGGGGACCCTAGTCGAGCAGTACTTC.

This clonotype was counted between two and nine times. V usage is TRBV12-3 or TRBV12-4 and J usage is TRBJ2-5; D is perhaps TRBD1 (7 bases). Trimming cost V 3 bases and J 2 bases, with 10 bases left between them. This CDR3 is built from 14 residues. CDR3 nucleotide sequence: TGTGCCAGCAGTTTGGAGGGACAGCAAGAGACCCAGTACTTC. Its translation: CASSLEGQQETQYF.

This clonotype turned up a few times. V gene TRBV5-6 combines with J gene TRBJ1-1; 9 bases are a match to TRBD1. The CDR3 runs to 15 residues. J gave up 5 bases and V 2 bases, and 7 bases lay outside the gene matches. The V gene's germline CDR1 is SGHDT and CDR2 YYEEEE. CDR3 in DNA: TGTGCCAGCAGCTTACCGGGACAGGGTCATACTGAAGCTTTCTTT. Translation gives CASSLPGQGHTEAFF.

The CDR3 region has the DNA TGTGCCAGCAGACCCCTAGGGGGGCCACAAGAGACCCAGTACTTC. It specifies CASRPLGGPQETQYF. V is TRBV28 and J is TRBJ2-5; the D gene could be TRBD1 or TRBD2 (6 bases each). V was shortened by 6 bases and J by 2 bases, with 16 bases between the two germline ends. CDR1 is MDHEN and CDR2 is SYDVKM in the germline V gene. This CDR3 spans 15 amino acids.

This clonotype was recorded a few times. This chain connects TRBV27 to TRBJ2-5; 7 nucleotides align to TRBD2. V trimming: 1 base; J trimming: 7 bases; junction bases outside the gene matches: 15. The CDR3 runs 17 residues. Germline V gene data show CDR1 as MNHEY and CDR2 as SMNVEV (reference sequence). CDR3 residues: CASSLFGRELSRGTQYF. In DNA, the CDR3 is TGTGCCAGCAGTTTATTTGGGCGGGAGTTATCCAGAGGGACCCAGTACTTC.

Details on this clonotype: The junction departs from the called germline gene at one end, perhaps through a read error. The chain recombines TRBV7-2 with TRBJ2-5; D is uncertain. The CDR3 spans 13 residues. Germline V gene sequence: CDR1 SGHTA, CDR2 FQGNSA. The CDR3 loop is CAGSLRQATTQHF. CDR3 nucleotides: TGTGCCGGCAGCTTAAGGCAGGCTACGACCCAGCACTTC. Variable domain in full (rest from reference TRBV7-2 and TRBJ2-5): GAGVSQSPSNKVTEKGKDVELRCDPISGHTALYWYRQSLGQGLEFLIYFQGNSAPDKSGLPSDRFSAERTGGSVSTLTIQRTQQEDSAVYLCAGSLRQATTQHFGPGTRLLVL.

This chain uses TRBV20-1 with TRBJ2-4, with D tentatively TRBD1 or TRBD2 (6 bases each). With 4 bases removed from V and 8 bases from J, the gap between germline ends came to 21 bases. The CDR3 has 15 amino acids. CDR1 DFQATT and CDR2 SNEGSKA come from the germline V gene (reference sequence). The CDR3 nucleotides read TGCAGTGCTACCTATCGTAAGGGGGGCGTTGACATTCAGTACTTC. This codes for CSATYRKGGVDIQYF.

A few counts support this clonotype. Mismatch with germline at one junction end may stem from a read error. This chain connects TRBV5-1 to TRBJ2-2; TRBD1 agrees at 7 bases. Germline CDR1 is SGHRS and CDR2 is YFSETQ. The CDR3 loop spans 14 amino acids. The CDR3 spells CASSNRQGGGELFF. The CDR3 region has the DNA TGTGCCAGCAGCAATAGACAGGGCGGCGGGGAGCTGTTTTTT.

The V gene is TRBV7-2, the J gene TRBJ2-5, with a weak D call TRBD2 (5 bases). In germline, CDR1 is SGHTA, CDR2 FQGNSA. V was cut by 4 bases and J by 1 base, with 7 bases left in between. The CDR3 is 13 amino acids. CDR3 region: CASSSGVQETQYF. Here the CDR3 DNA reads TGTGCCAGCAGCTCCGGGGTCCAAGAGACCCAGTACTTC.

This clonotype appeared a few times. The J gene is TRBJ2-5, the V gene TRBV29-1; 10 nucleotides agree with TRBD2. CDR3 length: 13 amino acids. Looked up from germline, CDR1 is SQVTM and CDR2 is ANQGSEA. Unmatched junction bases numbered 10, after V lost 6 bases and J lost 9 bases. The CDR3 spells CSVGTSGAAAQYF. Written as DNA, the CDR3 is TGCAGCGTGGGTACTAGCGGGGCCGCGGCCCAGTACTTC.

This clonotype was observed at least ten times. The chain uses TRBV28 and TRBJ2-7; weak D call: TRBD2 (5 bases). Germline loops: CDR1 MDHEN, CDR2 SYDVKM. CDR3 size: 14 residues. Trimming stripped 7 bases from V and 7 bases from J, with 20 bases between. DNA of the CDR3: TGTGCCAGCACCAATCCGGGGTTCCGGGTTGAGCAGTACTTC. This sequence encodes CASTNPGFRVEQYF. Drawing the rest from reference TRBV28 and TRBJ2-7, the complete variable domain is DVKVTQSSRYLVKRTGEKVFLECVQDMDHENMFWYRQDPGLGLRLIYFSYDVKMKEKGDIPEGYSVSREKKERFSLILESASTNQTSMYLCASTNPGFRVEQYFGPGTRLTVT.

In this sample, this clonotype turned up many times. The genes are TRBV28 and TRBJ2-7; the D gene is possibly TRBD1 (5 bases). The germline gives CDR1 MDHEN, CDR2 SYDVKM. V was pared by 7 bases and J by 0 bases, with 16 bases between. CDR3 size: 15 residues. CDR3 bases: TGTGCCAGCACCTTAGGGGTAGGTGGCTCCTACGAGCAGTACTTC. This codes for CASTLGVGGSYEQYF.

This clonotype turned up a few times. In DNA form, the CDR3 reads TGTGCCAGCAGCCTCGGGGGCTGGGGGCAAGAGACCCAGTACTTC. Its translation is CASSLGGWGQETQYF. The chain combines TRBV28 with TRBJ2-5, with D perhaps given as TRBD1 or TRBD2 (6 bases each). The CDR3 extends over 15 amino acids. V dropped 6 bases and J dropped 2 bases, with 16 bases sitting between them. Looked up from germline, CDR1 is MDHEN and CDR2 is SYDVKM.